One T cell receptor (beta chain) is described in this entry. This sample was included in a study of control samples from healthy donors and cancer patients. Germline-derived CDR1 and CDR2 are KGHSH and LQKENI. V was cut by 0 bases and J by 5 bases, with 16 bases left in between. CDR3 length: 16 residues. Generated by immunoSEQ multiplex PCR, the TCRdb table keeps only in-frame clones and is missing some. The sample carries 120,000 to 150,000 clones, 91% recorded once. The receptor comes from a man aged 30 to 45 in good health. The rearrangement joins TRBV18 to TRBJ1-2; D call uncertain. The material sequenced was blood. CDR3 sequence (DNA): TGTGCCAGCTCACCACCCCCAAACCCGGACGGTTATGGCTACACCTTC. This gives the protein CASSPPPNPDGYGYTF.